A single sample is the source of the 11 T cell receptor beta chains below, sequenced in a study of blood T cell repertoires in COVID-19. Generated by immunoSEQ multiplex PCR, the TCRdb table keeps only in-frame clones and is missing some. The data show more than 200,000 clones, with 75% to 85% seen just once and roughly 8% held by the top ten. The sequencing sample was made of peripheral blood. These TCRs come from a woman of 80 years or more with COVID-19, enrolled during active disease.

The CDR3 region has the DNA TGTGCCAGCAGTTCTCAGGGGCTGGGGAACTATGGCTACACCTTC. Its translation: CASSSQGLGNYGYTF. The chain combines TRBV27 with TRBJ1-2, with TRBD1 as a possible D gene (6 bases). V gave up 4 bases and J gave up 2 bases, with 14 bases separating them. CDR3 length equals 15 residues. CDR1 and CDR2 from the germline V gene are MNHEY and SMNVEV (reference sequence).

The chain combines TRBV10-2 with TRBJ2-3, with no clear D. Between the trimmed V and J ends, which lost 10 bases and 7 bases, there was a span of 18 bases. CDR1 and CDR2 (germline): WSHSY, SAAADI. This CDR3 comprises 13 residues. CDR3 region: CAIKDSRENTQYF. DNA for the CDR3: TGCGCCATCAAAGACTCCCGCGAGAATACGCAGTATTTT.

The V gene is TRBV6-5, the J gene TRBJ2-1; 14 positions agree with TRBD2. The CDR3 contains 16 residues. V shed 2 bases, J shed 7 bases, and the junction held 4 bases outside the gene matches. Per the germline V gene, CDR1 is MNHEY and CDR2 is SVGAGI. CDR3 nucleotide sequence: TGTGCCAGCAGTTACGGGACTAGCGGGGGTAAGAATGAGCAGTTCTTC. It translates to CASSYGTSGGKNEQFF.

This sequence joins TRBV7-2 and TRBJ2-7, with 7 bases aligning to TRBD2. V was clipped by 1 base and J by 2 bases; unmatched bases: 2. CDR1 is SGHTA, CDR2 FQGNSA, per germline. This CDR3 has 14 amino acids. CDR3 protein: CASSLELAAYEQYF. The CDR3 DNA follows: TGTGCCAGCAGCTTAGAGCTAGCGGCCTACGAGCAGTACTTC.

The rearrangement links TRBV13 to TRBJ1-3, with a possible D match to TRBD1 (5 bases). Trimming left V 5 bases short and J 4 bases short, with 15 bases between. The length of the CDR3 is 15 residues. Germline loops: CDR1 PRHDT, CDR2 FYEKMQ (reference sequence). CDR3 region: CASSPFAGRGNTIYF. DNA for the CDR3: TGTGCCAGCAGCCCCTTCGCAGGGAGGGGAAACACCATATATTTT.

V is TRBV9 and J is TRBJ1-6; TRBD1 aligns across 9 bases. The CDR3 totals 15 residues. V gave up 3 bases and J gave up 7 bases; unmatched junction bases: 5. Germline loops: CDR1 SGDLS, CDR2 YYNGEE. The CDR3 coding sequence is TGTGCCAGCAGCGCCGGACAGGGGAAGAATTCACCCCTCCACTTT. It translates to CASSAGQGKNSPLHF.

The genes are TRBV30 and TRBJ1-6, with D uncertain. CDR1 and CDR2 from the germline V gene are GTSNPN and SVGIG (reference sequence). V was clipped by 3 bases and J by 7 bases, with 13 bases between them. The CDR3 sequence is 14 residues long. The CDR3 coding sequence is TGTGCCTGGAGCCCGGGTGCCTCGAATTCACCCCTCCACTTT. As protein: CAWSPGASNSPLHF. The entire variable domain, with the rest obtained from reference TRBV30 and TRBJ1-6, is as follows: SQTIHQWPATLVQPVGSPLSLECTVEGTSNPNLYWYRQAAGRGLQLLFYSVGIGQISSEVPQNLSASRPQDRQFILSSKKLLLSDSGFYLCAWSPGASNSPLHFGNGTRLTVT.

This chain connects TRBV30 to TRBJ2-5; TRBD1 might be the D (6 bases). Germline values: CDR1 GTSNPN, CDR2 SVGIG (reference sequence). The CDR3 totals 14 residues. V lost 1 base to trimming and J lost 8 bases, with 17 bases between them. Here the CDR3 reads CAWSADRQKGTQYF. The DNA of the CDR3 is TGTGCCTGGAGTGCAGACAGGCAGAAAGGAACCCAGTACTTC. Supplemented by reference TRBV30 and TRBJ2-5, the full variable domain reads SQTIHQWPATLVQPVGSPLSLECTVEGTSNPNLYWYRQAAGRGLQLLFYSVGIGQISSEVPQNLSASRPQDRQFILSSKKLLLSDSGFYLCAWSADRQKGTQYFGPGTRLLVL.

This chain links TRBV19 with TRBJ2-1, with TRBD2 matching 11 bases. V trimming: 1 base; J trimming: 3 bases; junction bases outside the gene matches: 8. CDR3 length equals 18 residues. CDR1 LNHDA and CDR2 SQIVND come from the germline V gene (reference sequence). CDR3 bases: TGTGCCAGTAGTATAGGTTCCGGACTAGCGGGCCACTACAATGAGCAGTTCTTC. As protein: CASSIGSGLAGHYNEQFF.

The chain has TRBV2 and TRBJ1-3; no firm D call. CDR3 length: 15 amino acids. V gave up 10 bases and J gave up 0 bases, with 16 bases separating them. Germline V gene lookup returns CDR1 SNHLY and CDR2 FYNNEI. CDR3 coding DNA: TGTGCCACCCGAACGCCTCTAACCTCTGGAAACACCATATATTTT. Translated: CATRTPLTSGNTIYF.

CDR3 region: CASSSGTVYEQYF. CDR3 in DNA: TGCGCCAGCAGCTCCGGGACAGTCTACGAGCAGTACTTC. The chain couples TRBV5-1 to TRBJ2-7; 7 bases agree with TRBD1. The CDR3 runs 13 residues. Germline V gene sequence: CDR1 SGHRS, CDR2 YFSETQ. V dropped 3 bases and J dropped 3; count of bases not matched to a gene: 3.